This T cell receptor beta chain is from a study of blood T cells in healthy people across ages. This CDR3 comprises 13 residues. In germline, CDR1 is SQVTM, CDR2 ANQGSEA. The use of a sample-barcoded 5' primer and a J-beta primer mix characterized a second PCR of roughly 6 to 11 cycles. Template switching added a 12-random-nucleotide identifier to every cDNA molecule. TCRdb fed the 5' RACE reads into MiXCR, producing one record per CDR3 protein. The data show under 2 million distinct CDR3 sequences, roughly 32% seen once. Study-wide results and limits: In these data, TCR beta diversity tracked strongly with naive T cell percentage.

A note on this clonotype: Its antigen is still unknown. Its ends do not fully match the called genes, so a read error is possible.

Sequences were obtained from blood. The receptor was derived from a woman in her 30s in good health. This sequence joins TRBV29-1 and TRBJ1-2, with D tentatively TRBD1 (5 bases). The CDR3 region is CSVEEDRDYGCTF. CDR3 sequence (DNA): TGCAGCGTTGAAGAGGACCGGGACTATGGCTGCACCTTC.